This TCR beta chain emerged from a study of vaccination effects on CD4 cells after COVID-19 (dated by TCRdb to the early 2020s). Broadly, across the study: Each participant got two doses of an mRNA SARS-CoV-2 vaccine, either BNT162b2 or mRNA-1273. SARS-CoV-2 spike-specific CD4+ TCR repertoires from before and after mRNA vaccination were compared in COVID-19 convalescent patients and in infection-naive vaccine recipients. The Oncomine TCR Beta short-read assay on an Illumina iSeq 100 was used to sequence cultures from other donors in the study. Pre-vaccine samples were collected from two convalescent patients 16 days and one week before the first dose, corresponding to 142 and 148 days after COVID-19 diagnosis. A total of 10 COVID-19 convalescent patients and several SARS-CoV-2-naive healthy vaccine recipients were included in the full study. General study outcomes and caveats: For convalescent patients, new clones induced by the vaccine made up most of the post-vaccine spike-reactive repertoire, and these new clones were largely distinct from the clones induced by infection. At late post-vaccination timepoints, both infection-induced and vaccine-induced clones showed marked clonal contraction, consistent with waning T cell responses. The study was limited by a small number of convalescent patients, and early post-infection timepoints were lacking.

Library method: the immunoSEQ multiplex PCR assay. TCR beta CDR3 sequencing was performed on DNA from the cultured, isolated CD4+ T cells. The study's processing was this. Non-productive TCR sequences were removed and reads were trimmed to the CDR3 region, keeping CDR3s of at least 7 amino acids. Antigen-specific clonotypes were identified using the MANAFEST web app by comparison of expansion in peptide wells against reference cultures. For clones to be considered positive, expansion at FDR<0.05 versus reference and all other wells, an odds ratio above 5, and a frequency above 0.1% in two replicate wells were required. A clonotype was called cross-reactive if it was significantly expanded both in SARS-CoV-2 spike wells and in at least one common cold coronavirus spike condition. CDR3 similarity was assessed by Levenshtein distance with the stringdist R package, and unrooted trees were built with ape in R 3.6.1. Drawn from immuneACCESS, this table holds only the in-frame rearrangements with V and J called that TCRdb kept. Clones are partly lost; checked studies trace under half to an unresolved V gene and leave the rest unexplained. D and trimming come from the DNA, and the V and J calls and clone size come from that table. The sample profile shows fewer than 60,000 clones; under 80% of them were found once. The ten biggest clones cover around 5.5% of the sample.

Regarding this clone: What antigen it recognizes has not been identified. No per-base quality is available; no much larger clone lies one base away.

In the ViraFEST assay, PBMC were stimulated with viral peptide pools, and antigen-specific CD4+ T cell clonotypes were then identified by expansion using TCR sequencing. After less than 13 days of culture, CD4+ T cells were isolated with the EasySep CD4+ T cell isolation kit. Convalescent patients had PCR-confirmed SARS-CoV-2 infection between March and December 2020, before Alpha, Beta and Delta variants emerged in the United States. Approximately 2.1 million PBMC per well were cultured in IMDM with approximately 5% human AB serum, 10 IU/ml IL-2 and gentamicin, plus 10 ug/ml peptides. An HIV-1 Nef peptide pool was used as the negative control culture condition. On days 3 and 7, half of the culture medium was replaced with fresh IL-2-containing medium. Unless noted otherwise, every peptide stimulation condition was grown in triplicate wells. Using Ficoll-Paque Plus gradient centrifugation, PBMC were separated from whole blood and then either used fresh or cryopreserved at -140C. The QIAamp micro DNA kit was used to extract genomic DNA from the cultured CD4+ T cells.

Trimming removed 2 bases from V and 5 bases from J, leaving 13 bases between the germline ends. The CDR3 has 14 amino acids, counting the end cysteine and phenylalanine. The entry retains the CDR3 DNA only, 42 bases that are in frame from base 1. The germline V gene gives CDR1 as KGHSH and CDR2 as LQKENI. This TCR was sampled from a human donor who had a prior SARS-CoV-2 infection. The V and J segments used are TRBV18 and TRBJ2-7; TRBD1 could be the D gene, as 6 bases match. The sequenced sample was CD4+ T cells from PBMCs cultured with HIV peptides, obtained before COVID-19 vaccination. The label giving this sample's cell subset or site can be read as: HIV-1 Nef peptide pool negative control/reference culture. The nucleotide sequence reads as follows: TGTGCCAGCTCACCAGTTGGACCAGGGGACGAGCAGTACTTC. Its protein is CASSPVGPGDEQYF. Beyond the CDR3, the reference TRBV18 and TRBJ2-7 genes provide the residues; the full variable domain reads: NAGVMQNPRHLVRRRGQEARLRCSPMKGHSHVYWYRQLPEEGLKFMVYLQKENIIDESGMPKERFSAEFPKEGPSILRIQQVVRGDSAAYFCASSPVGPGDEQYFGPGTRLTVT.